One sample yielded the 29 T cell receptor beta chains listed below, sequenced in a study of blood T cell repertoires in COVID-19. Using immunoSEQ multiplex PCR, the repertoire was profiled, and TCRdb retains in-frame clones only, with some absent. The data show roughly 300,000 clones, approximately 90% seen once. The specimen was PBMCs or T cells enriched from blood (not recorded which). These receptors all come from a woman between 35 and 50 years old with acute COVID-19.

The chain recombines TRBV9 with TRBJ2-3; 10 bases align to TRBD2. Trimming took 4 bases from V and 2 from J; bases not matched to a gene: 7. The CDR3 totals 16 residues. Per the germline V gene, CDR1 is SGDLS and CDR2 is YYNGEE. CDR3 residues: CASSSRTSGTTDTQYF. DNA of the CDR3: TGTGCCAGCAGCTCGCGGACTAGCGGAACCACAGATACGCAGTATTTT.

This rearrangement joins TRBV30 to TRBJ1-5; D is unresolved. The germline V gene has CDR1 GTSNPN and CDR2 SVGIG (reference sequence). The CDR3 is 13 amino acids. V was cut by 0 bases and J by 4 bases, with 7 bases left in between. The CDR3 sequence is CAWSVDINQPQHF. The CDR3 DNA follows: TGTGCCTGGAGTGTAGACATAAATCAGCCCCAGCATTTT.

CDR3 nucleotides: TGCGCCAGCAGCTTACAGAGACCTCACTACGAGCAGTACTTC. Amino acid sequence: CASSLQRPHYEQYF. V usage is TRBV5-1 and J usage is TRBJ2-7; D not certain. The CDR3 sequence is 14 residues long. Looked up from germline, CDR1 is SGHRS and CDR2 is YFSETQ. Trimming shortened V by 2 bases and J by 3 bases, and 12 bases separated the two germline ends.

A remark on this clone: The junction differs from germline at one of its ends, possibly a read error. In nucleotides, the CDR3 is TGTGCCAGCAGCTTAGCTGGACTAGCGGGAGGGGAGCGGTACTTC. Amino acids: CASSLAGLAGGERYF. The V gene is TRBV7-6, the J gene TRBJ2-7; 15 bases align to TRBD2. Germline CDR1 reads SGHVS; CDR2 reads FNYEAQ. This CDR3 spans 15 amino acids.

This chain links TRBV7-2 with TRBJ1-1; D unclear. Germline V gene lookup returns CDR1 SGHTA and CDR2 FQGNSA. The CDR3 length is 14 residues. V gave up 5 bases and J gave up 1 base, with 11 bases separating them. DNA of the CDR3: TGTGCCAGCAGCCCCGCGGCCTGGAACACTGAAGCTTTCTTT. Amino acid sequence: CASSPAAWNTEAFF. Full variable domain (missing parts from reference TRBV7-2 and TRBJ1-1): GAGVSQSPSNKVTEKGKDVELRCDPISGHTALYWYRQSLGQGLEFLIYFQGNSAPDKSGLPSDRFSAERTGGSVSTLTIQRTQQEDSAVYLCASSPAAWNTEAFFGQGTRLTVV.

V usage is TRBV12-3 or TRBV12-4 and J usage is TRBJ2-7, with 8 bases identical to TRBD2. V lost 6 bases and J lost 6; bases outside the gene matches: 7. The CDR3 runs to 13 residues. CDR3 sequence (DNA): TGTGCCAGCAGCTTCTACGGGGGGGCCGAGCAGTACTTC. It encodes CASSFYGGAEQYF.

This chain joins TRBV28 and TRBJ1-6; 7 bases are a match to TRBD1. Germline CDR1 reads MDHEN; CDR2 reads SYDVKM. The CDR3 contains 15 residues. Trimming took 6 bases from V and 7 from J; bases not matched to a gene: 9. CDR3 sequence reads: CASSPDRPWNSPLHF. CDR3 DNA: TGTGCCAGCAGCCCGGACAGGCCATGGAATTCACCCCTCCACTTT.

The V call is TRBV28, the J call TRBJ1-6; 9 nucleotides align to TRBD1. The germline V gene has CDR1 MDHEN and CDR2 SYDVKM. V shed 4 bases and J 18 bases; nucleotides not matched to a gene: 16. This CDR3 spans 15 amino acids. The CDR3 sequence is CASSSLDRGFKVNHF. The CDR3 bases are TGTGCCAGCAGTTCCCTGGACAGGGGATTTAAGGTTAACCACTTT.

The V and J genes are TRBV4-1 and TRBJ1-2, with D possibly being TRBD1 (6 bases). This CDR3 region has 15 residues. V was clipped by 0 bases and J by 5 bases, with 13 bases between them. From germline, CDR1 is MGHRA and CDR2 YSYEKL. The CDR3 reads CASSQETDQGYGYTF. CDR3 bases: TGCGCCAGCAGCCAAGAGACCGACCAGGGGTATGGCTACACCTTC.

The rearrangement links TRBV3-1 (or the pseudogene TRBV3-2) to TRBJ1-4; tentative D call: TRBD1 (5 bases). The V end was cut by 1 base, the J end by 10 bases, with 13 bases between. The CDR3 sequence is 14 residues long. The germline V gene has CDR1 LGHDT and CDR2 YNNKEL (reference sequence). CDR3: CASSQAGGGGKLFF. The DNA for the CDR3 is TGTGCCAGCAGCCAAGCAGGTGGCGGGGGAAAACTGTTTTTT.

The rearrangement joins TRBV7-2 to TRBJ2-7, with D tentatively TRBD1 (5 bases). The CDR3 totals 14 residues. V lost 3 bases, J lost 0 bases, and 9 bases lay in between. CDR1 and CDR2 from the germline V gene are SGHTA and FQGNSA. The CDR3 region is CASSLTVPSYEQYF. In DNA, the CDR3 is TGTGCCAGCAGCTTGACAGTCCCCTCCTACGAGCAGTACTTC. The variable domain in full, with the rest retrieved from reference TRBV7-2 and TRBJ2-7, is GAGVSQSPSNKVTEKGKDVELRCDPISGHTALYWYRQSLGQGLEFLIYFQGNSAPDKSGLPSDRFSAERTGGSVSTLTIQRTQQEDSAVYLCASSLTVPSYEQYFGPGTRLTVT.

This clone was seen once. This chain links TRBV30 with TRBJ2-7, with TRBD1 matching 8 bases. This CDR3 spans 15 amino acids. Germline loops: CDR1 GTSNPN, CDR2 SVGIG (reference sequence). Germline trimming cut 5 bases from V and 5 bases from J; bases unmatched to any gene: 14. The CDR3 DNA reads TGTGCCTGGGGGTTCGGGGCAGGGGGCATCAACGAGCAGTACTTC. It translates to CAWGFGAGGINEQYF.

This clone was picked up one time. The genes are TRBV27 and TRBJ1-1; no definite D call. CDR1 MNHEY and CDR2 SMNVEV come from the germline V gene (reference sequence). CDR3 length equals 15 residues. The germline V and J ends were trimmed by 3 bases and 8 bases, with 19 bases remaining between them. The CDR3 protein is CASSFNAPGRAEAFF. CDR3 bases: TGTGCCAGCAGTTTCAATGCCCCGGGGAGGGCGGAAGCTTTCTTT.

About this clone: Other DNA sequences in this specimen translate into the identical CDR3. The chain combines TRBV24-1 with TRBJ1-2; 7 positions agree with TRBD1. The junction had 6 bases not matched to a gene; V was cut back by 4 bases and J by 2 bases. Per germline, CDR1 KGHDR and CDR2 SFDVKD. This CDR3 is built from 15 residues. CDR3 in amino acids: CATSDSGTANYGYTF. CDR3 DNA: TGTGCCACCAGTGACTCCGGGACAGCAAACTATGGCTACACCTTC.

The chain carries TRBV5-4 and TRBJ1-2; 12 nucleotides agree with TRBD1. V shed 2 bases, J shed 4 bases, and the junction held 9 bases outside the gene matches. From germline, CDR1 is SGHNT and CDR2 YYREEE (reference sequence). This CDR3 is built from 17 residues. CDR3 DNA: TGTGCCAGCAGCTTTGGCGGGACAGGGGGCTCCCGCTATGGCTACACCTTC. Amino acid sequence: CASSFGGTGGSRYGYTF.

This clone was counted only a few times. The chain carries TRBV2 and TRBJ1-2; 8 bases align to TRBD1. Germline V gives CDR1 SNHLY, CDR2 FYNNEI. The V gene end was trimmed by 10 bases and the J gene end by 5 bases; junction bases not matched to a gene: 9. This CDR3 contains 13 residues. Here the CDR3 reads CATQQGEAYGYTF. The CDR3 region has the DNA TGTGCCACTCAACAGGGGGAGGCTTATGGCTACACCTTC.

The V call is TRBV28, the J call TRBJ2-7; D is possibly TRBD1 (6 bases). This CDR3 is 14 amino acids long. V shed 6 bases and J shed 2 bases, with 14 bases lying between them. The germline CDR1 and CDR2 sequences are MDHEN and SYDVKM. The CDR3 DNA is TGTGCCAGCAGAAGAGACAGGCCCCCCTACGAGCAGTACTTC. Amino acid sequence: CASRRDRPPYEQYF.

This chain links TRBV12-5 with TRBJ2-5, with 10 bases fitting TRBD2. This CDR3 contains 15 residues. From germline, CDR1 is LGHNT and CDR2 FRNRAP. J lost 1 base, V lost 5 bases, and 4 bases had no gene match. CDR3 bases: TGTGCTAGTGGTCCAGGACTAGCGGTCCAAGAGACCCAGTACTTC. Amino acids: CASGPGLAVQETQYF.

This chain connects TRBV12-3 or TRBV12-4 to TRBJ1-1, with D maybe TRBD1 (5 bases). The V gene lost 5 bases and the J gene lost 5 bases, with 12 bases spanning the gap. The CDR3 has 13 amino acids. CDR3 DNA: TGTGCCAGCAGTCGTACGGGGGGGACTGAAGCTTTCTTT. This translates into CASSRTGGTEAFF.

In its sample, this clone was seen a few times. The CDR3, as DNA: TGCGCCAGCAGCCAAGATCCTCGGACAGGCTACCAGCCCCAGCATTTT. It codes for CASSQDPRTGYQPQHF. The chain combines TRBV4-1 with TRBJ1-5, with 7 bases matching TRBD1. Germline V gene lookup returns CDR1 MGHRA and CDR2 YSYEKL. V was pared by 0 bases and J by 7 bases, with 9 bases of the junction left unmatched. The CDR3 is made up of 16 amino acids.

V and J are TRBV4-2 and TRBJ1-6; 11 nucleotides line up with TRBD1. Germline CDR1 and CDR2: LGHNA and YNFKEQ. With 4 bases clipped from V and 6 bases from J, the junction kept 2 bases outside the gene matches. The CDR3 extends over 15 amino acids. CDR3 region: CASSLGQGANSPLHF. Here the CDR3 DNA reads TGTGCCAGCAGCCTCGGACAGGGGGCTAATTCACCCCTCCACTTT.

The J gene is TRBJ2-3, the V gene TRBV7-2, with 8 bases that match TRBD1. Per germline, CDR1 SGHTA and CDR2 FQGNSA. The CDR3 has 15 residues. The V segment lost 5 bases and the J segment 2 bases; nucleotides outside the gene matches: 6. CDR3 loop: CASSPGGGSTDTQYF. The CDR3 DNA is TGTGCCAGCAGCCCAGGGGGCGGATCCACAGATACGCAGTATTTT.

V is TRBV28 and J is TRBJ1-2; TRBD1 matches 9 bases. This CDR3 has 16 residues. The germline gives CDR1 MDHEN, CDR2 SYDVKM. V lost 4 bases, J lost 8 bases, and 14 bases stayed unmatched. The CDR3 reads CASSSWSRDRAWGYTF. The DNA of the CDR3 is TGTGCCAGCAGTTCTTGGTCCCGGGACAGGGCCTGGGGCTACACCTTC.

This clone came up many times. The chain employs TRBV14 and TRBJ2-7; 10 bases line up with TRBD1. The germline V gene encodes CDR1 SGHDN and CDR2 FVKESK. The CDR3 has 16 amino acids. Unmatched junction bases numbered 8, after V lost 4 bases and J lost 2 bases. The CDR3 DNA is TGTGCCAGCAGCCCCCGGGGGACAGGGGCAGCCTACGAGCAGTACTTC. Protein sequence: CASSPRGTGAAYEQYF.

V and J are TRBV4-1 and TRBJ1-3, with D possibly matching TRBD1 (5 bases). This CDR3 spans 17 amino acids. CDR1 MGHRA and CDR2 YSYEKL come from the germline V gene. Trimming stripped 1 base from V and 3 bases from J, with 16 bases between. The CDR3 loop reads CASSQGWEGRIGNTIYF. Here the CDR3 DNA reads TGCGCCAGCAGCCAAGGGTGGGAGGGGAGGATTGGAAACACCATATATTTT.

The V call is TRBV2, the J call TRBJ1-4; TRBD1 matches 10 bases. The CDR3 is 14 amino acids. CDR1 and CDR2 from the germline V gene are SNHLY and FYNNEI. V lost 7 bases and J lost 3; bases outside the gene matches: 2. Here the CDR3 reads CASMGTGANEKLFF. In DNA form, the CDR3 reads TGTGCCAGCATGGGGACAGGGGCTAATGAAAAACTGTTTTTT.

The chain recombines TRBV11-2 with TRBJ1-2, with D possibly TRBD1 on 5 matching bases. Per the germline V gene, CDR1 is SGHAT and CDR2 is FQNNGV. The CDR3 sequence is 14 residues long. The V end was cut by 4 bases, the J end by 8 bases, with 17 bases between. The CDR3 DNA is TGTGCCAGCAGCTCCCCGGGACTTAATAGGGGCTACACCTTC. This translates into CASSSPGLNRGYTF. Combining the CDR3 with reference TRBV11-2 and TRBJ1-2 gives the whole variable domain EAGVAQSPRYKIIEKRQSVAFWCNPISGHATLYWYQQILGQGPKLLIQFQNNGVVDDSQLPKDRFSAERLKGVDSTLKIQPAKLEDSAVYLCASSSPGLNRGYTFGSGTRLTVV.

This clone was detected a few times. The chain recombines TRBV7-9 with TRBJ2-2; 7 bases match TRBD2. The CDR3 runs 16 residues. Unmatched junction bases numbered 6, after V lost 3 bases and J lost 2 bases. Germline V gene lookup returns CDR1 SEHNR and CDR2 FQNEAQ (reference sequence). CDR3 in amino acids: CASSLFLAANTGELFF. In nucleotides, the CDR3 is TGTGCCAGCAGCTTGTTCCTAGCGGCTAACACCGGGGAGCTGTTTTTT.

The chain carries TRBV6-5 and TRBJ2-5, with a weak D call TRBD1 (5 bases). The CDR3 runs to 15 residues. Germline lookup yields CDR1 MNHEY and CDR2 SVGAGI. V lost 0 bases and J 3 bases, leaving 11 bases between the germline ends. In nucleotides, the CDR3 is TGTGCCAGCAGTTACTCGATTTTCAGGGAAGAGACCCAGTACTTC. As protein: CASSYSIFREETQYF.